The 30 T cell receptor beta chains below come from one sample, sequenced in a study of blood T cells in healthy people across ages. It was with a sample-barcoded 5' primer and a J-beta primer mix that a second PCR of roughly 7 to 12 cycles was run. TCRdb reprocessed the 5' RACE reads with MiXCR, giving one entry per CDR3 protein. The sample has fewer than 750,000 distinct CDR3 sequences, roughly 43% seen once. The sample was blood. The source is a man older than 75 in good health.

The chain combines TRBV10-3 with TRBJ2-7; a weak D match, TRBD1 (6 bases). Per the germline V gene, CDR1 is ENHRY and CDR2 is SYGVKD. V was cut by 3 bases and J by 5 bases, with 14 bases left in between. The CDR3 runs 14 residues. In DNA, the CDR3 is TGTGCCATCAGTGAACGAGGACAGTCCAACGAGCAGTACTTC. This translates into CAISERGQSNEQYF.

CDR3 coding DNA: TGTGCCAGCAGCTTAGCAGGGGCGCCCACTGAAGCTTTCTTT. It translates to CASSLAGAPTEAFF. The V gene is TRBV7-9, the J gene TRBJ1-1; possibly TRBD1 for D (5 bases). V lost 0 bases, J lost 4 bases, and 9 bases lay in between. Germline values: CDR1 SEHNR, CDR2 FQNEAQ (reference sequence). The length of the CDR3 is 14 residues. The full variable domain, completed using reference TRBV7-9 and TRBJ1-1, is DTGVSQNPRHKITKRGQNVTFRCDPISEHNRLYWYRQTLGQGPEFLTYFQNEAQLEKSRLLSDRFSAERPKGSFSTLEIQRTEQGDSAMYLCASSLAGAPTEAFFGQGTRLTVV.

The rearrangement uses TRBV20-1 and TRBJ2-5; 7 nucleotides line up with TRBD2. The J call could be wrong; TRBJ2-7 is a better fit for the DNA end. In germline, CDR1 is DFQATT, CDR2 SNEGSKA (reference sequence). The CDR3 is 14 amino acids. The CDR3 here is CSARAPTSIYEQYF. The CDR3 DNA reads TGCAGTGCTAGAGCCCCGACTAGCATCTACGAGCAGTACTTC.

This clonotype was found many times. The gene calls are TRBV4-1 and TRBJ2-3, with TRBD2 identical over 8 bases. This CDR3 is 15 amino acids long. J lost 3 bases, V lost 1 base, and 3 bases had no gene match. CDR1 MGHRA and CDR2 YSYEKL come from the germline V gene. DNA for the CDR3: TGCGCCAGCAGCCAAGGGGGACTAGTGACAGATACGCAGTATTTT. Protein sequence: CASSQGGLVTDTQYF.

The rearrangement joins TRBV18 to TRBJ2-5; TRBD1 agrees at 12 bases. The CDR3 covers 15 residues. V lost 6 bases, J lost 3 bases, and 5 bases stayed unmatched. Looked up from germline, CDR1 is KGHSH and CDR2 is LQKENI. CDR3 residues: CASSWGQGAEETQYF. CDR3 DNA: TGTGCCAGCTCGTGGGGACAGGGGGCGGAAGAGACCCAGTACTTC.

The rearrangement links TRBV25-1 to TRBJ2-7; D not certain. The V end was cut by 1 base, the J end by 3 bases, with 10 bases between. The CDR3 contains 14 residues. The germline gives CDR1 MGHDK, CDR2 SYGVNS. The CDR3 here is CASSEFGKSYEQYF. In nucleotides, the CDR3 is TGTGCCAGCAGTGAATTTGGCAAAAGCTACGAGCAGTACTTC.

The V and J genes are TRBV7-6 and TRBJ2-2; the D gene is possibly TRBD1 (6 bases). Trimming left V 5 bases short and J 6 bases short, with 22 bases between. This CDR3 contains 17 residues. The germline CDR1 and CDR2 sequences are SGHVS and FNYEAQ. CDR3 nucleotide sequence: TGTGCCAGCAGCAGCCGAACAGGGCTTCGCAACGCCGGGGAGCTGTTTTTT. Translating gives CASSSRTGLRNAGELFF.

V is TRBV29-1 and J is TRBJ2-3, with 7 bases that match TRBD2. The V gene end was trimmed by 3 bases and the J gene end by 5 bases; junction bases not matched to a gene: 5. The CDR3 extends over 13 amino acids. The V gene's germline CDR1 is SQVTM and CDR2 ANQGSEA. This chain's CDR3 is CSVDGGGGDTQYF. The CDR3 DNA reads as TGCAGCGTTGATGGGGGGGGAGGAGATACGCAGTATTTT.

CDR3 amino acids: CASSQWTSGSFYEQYF. The CDR3 DNA follows: TGTGCCAGCAGCCAGTGGACTAGCGGGAGCTTCTACGAGCAGTACTTC. V is TRBV9 and J is TRBJ2-5; 13 nucleotides agree with TRBD2. The DNA matches TRBJ2-7 better at its end, which makes the J call doubtful. Germline CDR1 reads SGDLS; CDR2 reads YYNGEE. The CDR3 extends over 16 amino acids.

This chain uses TRBV6-2 or TRBV6-3 with TRBJ1-2; TRBD2 aligns across 11 bases. The J call may be faulty, since TRBJ2-1 better matches the DNA end. This CDR3 has 16 residues. Germline V gene sequence: CDR1 MNHEY, CDR2 SVGEGT. CDR3 protein: CASSFPGTSGTLEQFF. The CDR3 bases are TGTGCCAGCAGTTTTCCCGGGACTAGCGGCACGCTTGAGCAGTTCTTC.

This clonotype was seen at least ten times. V is TRBV20-1 and J is TRBJ2-1, with 7 nucleotides matching TRBD1. J was trimmed by 3 bases and V by 0 bases; bases with no gene match: 8. The CDR3 totals 16 residues. Germline CDR1 reads DFQATT; CDR2 reads SNEGSKA (reference sequence). CDR3 coding DNA: TGCAGTGCTAGAGATGCCACAGGGGCAGGCTACAATGAGCAGTTCTTC. Protein: CSARDATGAGYNEQFF.

This clonotype has a handful of counts. The V call is TRBV5-1, the J call TRBJ2-3, with TRBD1 matching over 8 bases. Germline CDR1 SGHRS, CDR2 YFSETQ. Trimming removed 0 bases from V and 4 bases from J; junction bases left unmatched: 4. This CDR3 has 15 amino acids. CDR3 in DNA: TGCGCCAGCAGCTTGGCCGGGACAGGTTCAGATACGCAGTATTTT. As protein: CASSLAGTGSDTQYF.

The chain employs TRBV20-1 and TRBJ1-5, with D possibly being TRBD1 (6 bases). Between the trimmed V and J ends, which lost 5 bases and 7 bases, there was a span of 15 bases. The CDR3 is made up of 13 amino acids. Germline lookup yields CDR1 DFQATT and CDR2 SNEGSKA (reference sequence). CDR3 bases: TGCAGTGCTCCACAGGGAGGTGGCCAGCCCCAGCATTTT. It translates to CSAPQGGGQPQHF.

As to this clonotype: A much bigger clone sits one base away, suggesting this may be a read error. The chain couples TRBV6-5 to TRBJ2-2, with 8 positions matching TRBD2. CDR1 MNHEY and CDR2 SVGAGI come from the germline V gene. The CDR3 covers 15 residues. Here the CDR3 DNA reads TGTGTCAGCAGGCCGGGACTAGTTTTCACCGGGGAGCTGTTTTTT. Protein product: CVSRPGLVFTGELFF.

This sequence joins TRBV7-2 and TRBJ2-3, with 9 bases lining up with TRBD2. With 1 base clipped from V and 1 base from J, the junction kept 3 bases outside the gene matches. CDR1 is SGHTA and CDR2 is FQGNSA in the germline V gene. The CDR3 is made up of 16 amino acids. The CDR3 is CASSLDWTSGTDTQYF. The CDR3 DNA sequence: TGTGCCAGCAGCTTAGATTGGACTAGCGGCACAGATACGCAGTATTTT.

In its sample, this clonotype was seen many times. The chain uses TRBV6-5 and TRBJ1-1, with D possibly matching TRBD1 (5 bases). The germline V and J ends were trimmed by 2 bases and 6 bases, with 10 bases remaining between them. The CDR3 has 13 residues. The V gene's germline CDR1 is MNHEY and CDR2 SVGAGI. The CDR3 DNA sequence: TGTGCCAGCAGTTACCGGGGGACGTCTGAAGCTTTCTTT. It translates to CASSYRGTSEAFF.

The rearrangement uses TRBV15 and TRBJ2-1; D might be TRBD1 or TRBD2, each matching 6 bases. The length of the CDR3 is 16 residues. The germline V gene has CDR1 LNHNV and CDR2 YYDKDF (reference sequence). V was cut by 0 bases and J by 8 bases, with 17 bases left in between. CDR3 DNA sequence: TGTGCCACCAGCAGAGATAGGGGGAGGACTCTCGATGAGCAGTTCTTC. It specifies CATSRDRGRTLDEQFF.

The CDR3 protein is CASSAYRGGVSTEAFF. The CDR3, as DNA: TGTGCCAGCAGCGCCTACAGGGGAGGAGTGAGCACTGAAGCTTTCTTT. The genes are TRBV9 and TRBJ1-1, with 7 bases that match TRBD1. The CDR3 has 16 residues. J gave up 4 bases and V 3 bases, and 12 bases lay outside the gene matches. Germline V gene sequence: CDR1 SGDLS, CDR2 YYNGEE.

About this clonotype: A read error may be the cause here, since a much bigger clone is one base away. J is TRBJ1-4 and V is TRBV6-5; no reliable D call. Deletions cut 0 bases from V and 7 bases from J, with 12 bases between. This CDR3 has 15 residues. The germline V gene encodes CDR1 MNHEY and CDR2 SVGAGI. CDR3 bases: TGTGCCAGCAGTTACTCGGCAGGAGGACTTGAAAAACTGTTTTTT. Translation gives CASSYSAGGLEKLFF.

The chain links TRBV18 to TRBJ2-1; 11 bases match TRBD1. The J call is doubtful: the DNA matches TRBJ2-7 better. Germline CDR1 is KGHSH and CDR2 is LQKENI. This CDR3 is 15 amino acids long. The CDR3 protein is CASSPGDRGYNEQYF. Here the CDR3 DNA reads TGTGCCAGCTCACCCGGGGACAGGGGGTACAATGAGCAGTACTTC.

The gene calls are TRBV10-2 and TRBJ1-2; 9 positions agree with TRBD1. J gave up 8 bases and V 3 bases, and 7 bases lay outside the gene matches. Per the germline V gene, CDR1 is WSHSY and CDR2 is SAAADI. The CDR3 totals 14 residues. The CDR3 coding sequence is TGCGCCAGCAGTGAACAGGGGGCCGCAGGGGGCTACACCTTC. Its protein product is CASSEQGAAGGYTF.

In this sample, this clonotype turned up a few times. The V and J genes are TRBV29-1 and TRBJ2-1, with D possibly called TRBD1 or TRBD2 (5 bases each). The V end lost 4 bases, the J end lost 2 bases, and 18 bases lay between the germline ends. The CDR3 extends over 16 amino acids. Germline CDR1 SQVTM, CDR2 ANQGSEA. In DNA, the CDR3 is TGCAGCGTTGGGGGTTGGGGGAGTTTGGCCTACAATGAGCAGTTCTTC. Translating gives CSVGGWGSLAYNEQFF.

This clonotype was counted a few times. This sequence may be a read error, since a much larger clone differs from it by one base. V usage is TRBV6-5 and J usage is TRBJ2-3, with 9 bases matching TRBD2. The CDR3 consists of 16 residues. The V gene end was trimmed by 0 bases and the J gene end by 4 bases; junction bases not matched to a gene: 5. In germline, CDR1 is MNHEY, CDR2 SVGAGI. Written as DNA, the CDR3 is TGTGCCAGCAGTTACTCTGCTAGCGGGATATCAGATACGCAGTATTTT. Encoded protein: CASSYSASGISDTQYF.

V usage is TRBV27 and J usage is TRBJ1-2; 8 bases are a match to TRBD1. Germline assignment: CDR1 MNHEY and CDR2 SMNVEV (reference sequence). V lost 5 bases, J lost 6 bases, and 5 bases stayed unmatched. This CDR3 contains 13 residues. The CDR3 DNA is TGTGCCAGCAGTGTAGGGACAGGCAATGGCTACACCTTC. Its protein product is CASSVGTGNGYTF.

V is TRBV29-1 and J is TRBJ2-3; 11 nucleotides align to TRBD1. Unmatched junction bases numbered 4, after V lost 4 bases and J lost 1 base. Germline values: CDR1 SQVTM, CDR2 ANQGSEA. CDR3 length: 15 amino acids. This CDR3 reads CSVVGTGGGTDTQYF. The CDR3, as DNA: TGCAGCGTTGTCGGGACAGGGGGGGGCACAGATACGCAGTATTTT.

The chain carries TRBV19 and TRBJ1-2; 11 positions agree with TRBD1. The germline CDR1 and CDR2 sequences are LNHDA and SQIVND (reference sequence). Losses at the gene ends were 9 bases for V and 6 bases for J; bases not matched to a gene: 6. The CDR3 consists of 13 residues. This CDR3 is CASARTGGDGYTF. The CDR3 DNA sequence: TGTGCCAGCGCTAGGACAGGGGGCGATGGCTACACCTTC. Using reference TRBV19 and TRBJ1-2 for the parts outside the CDR3, the full variable domain is DGGITQSPKYLFRKEGQNVTLSCEQNLNHDAMYWYRQDPGQGLRLIYYSQIVNDFQKGDIAEGYSVSREKKESFPLTVTSAQKNPTAFYLCASARTGGDGYTFGSGTRLTVV.

The chain uses TRBV20-1 and TRBJ2-7; no clear D. CDR1 and CDR2 from the germline V gene are DFQATT and SNEGSKA (reference sequence). The CDR3 is 11 amino acids. V was trimmed by 5 bases and J by 5 bases, leaving 10 bases between them. CDR3 residues: CSALDRDEQYF. In nucleotides, the CDR3 is TGCAGTGCTCTTGATCGCGACGAGCAGTACTTC.

This chain joins TRBV2 and TRBJ1-2, with 7 positions matching TRBD1. The CDR3 consists of 15 residues. Germline V CDR1 and CDR2: SNHLY, FYNNEI. Trimming at V came to 6 bases and at J to 4 bases, leaving 11 bases not matched to a gene. CDR3 in DNA: TGTGCCAGCAGCCTCCCCGCAGGGGGGGGCTATGGCTACACCTTC. It is translated as CASSLPAGGGYGYTF. Full variable domain (outside the CDR3, taken from reference TRBV2 and TRBJ1-2): EPEVTQTPSHQVTQMGQEVILRCVPISNHLYFYWYRQILGQKVEFLVSFYNNEISEKSEIFDDQFSVERPDGSNFTLKIRSTKLEDSAMYFCASSLPAGGGYGYTFGSGTRLTVV.

The table lists this clonotype with many counts. This chain connects TRBV7-9 to TRBJ2-3; D unresolved. The V end was cut by 4 bases, the J end by 0 bases, with 14 bases between. From germline, CDR1 is SEHNR and CDR2 FQNEAQ (reference sequence). The CDR3 consists of 16 residues. CDR3 nucleotides: TGTGCCAGCAGCTCCGTGTCGACGGGTAGCACAGATACGCAGTATTTT. Translating gives CASSSVSTGSTDTQYF.

This clonotype was detected a few times. V is TRBV5-5 and J is TRBJ2-1; a weak D match, TRBD1 (6 bases). Trimming pared 1 base from V and 7 bases from J, leaving 9 bases between. CDR1 is SGHKS, CDR2 YYEKEE, per germline (reference sequence). The CDR3 runs 13 residues. CDR3 coding DNA: TGTGCCAGCAGCTTGACAGGGTGGAATGAGCAGTTCTTC. This encodes CASSLTGWNEQFF.